This record concerns one T cell receptor (beta chain) sequence. The antigen is not known. The authors loaded approximately 220 ng DNA, 30,000 to 35,000 T cell genomes, into sorted-subset replicate PCRs. Some clones are missing from TCRdb's copy, which holds only in-frame ones; the method was immunoSEQ multiplex PCR. The sample lists about 2.1 million clones, 85% to 95% occurring once. This sample is part of a study of shared clonotypes between healthy human individuals. The study, taken as a whole, reports: Sharing across a few donors was seen in 4.5% to 6.5% of naive CD4 clonotypes. Researchers sampled only blood; tissue repertoires likely differ. Naive subsets usually exceeded memory subsets in estimated richness.

The naive CD8 population came from CD45RO-negative cells selected for CCR7, without terminally differentiated effector memory CD45RA+ cells. Germline V lookup: CDR1 SGHAT, CDR2 FQNNGV. CDR3 length: 15 residues. V shed 1 base and J shed 3 bases, with 13 bases lying between them. The chain joins TRBV11-2 to TRBJ2-7, with D tentatively TRBD2 (6 bases). The TCR comes from a man aged 18 to 30 in good health. Some clones in this sample may be carry-over from other donors' samples. The sample taken for sequencing was naive CD8+ T cells from PBMCs. The CDR3 is CASSLALGGNYEQYF. CDR3 DNA: TGTGCCAGCAGCTTAGCTCTTGGCGGGAACTACGAGCAGTACTTC.